This paragraph covers one T cell receptor beta chain sequence. The sample belongs to a study of blood T cell repertoires in COVID-19. At the level of the study: Italy, Spain and the United States were the sources of the convalescent and acute COVID-19 samples. Sources were T cells, B-cell-depleted T cells, or PBMCs; the material itself was cDNA or gDNA.

V lost 6 bases, J lost 9 bases, and 12 bases stayed unmatched. Germline V lookup: CDR1 MRHNA, CDR2 SNTAGT. CDR3 length equals 16 residues. Per the authors' pipeline: By means of reference gene primer amplification, nucleated cell counts were estimated. Generated by immunoSEQ multiplex PCR, the TCRdb table keeps only in-frame clones and is missing some. The V and J calls and clone size are taken from that table; D and trimming were inferred from the DNA. Of hundreds of thousands of clones listed, about four fifths were seen once; the top ten hold about 9%. The chain couples TRBV6-4 to TRBJ2-1; TRBD2 matches 12 bases. Sequencing input: peripheral blood. The origin of this receptor is an older man with acute or convalescent COVID-19. CDR3 bases: TGTGCCAGCAGCGGACTAGCGGGGAGGTTAGTGAGTGAGCAGTTCTTC. The encoded protein is CASSGLAGRLVSEQFF.